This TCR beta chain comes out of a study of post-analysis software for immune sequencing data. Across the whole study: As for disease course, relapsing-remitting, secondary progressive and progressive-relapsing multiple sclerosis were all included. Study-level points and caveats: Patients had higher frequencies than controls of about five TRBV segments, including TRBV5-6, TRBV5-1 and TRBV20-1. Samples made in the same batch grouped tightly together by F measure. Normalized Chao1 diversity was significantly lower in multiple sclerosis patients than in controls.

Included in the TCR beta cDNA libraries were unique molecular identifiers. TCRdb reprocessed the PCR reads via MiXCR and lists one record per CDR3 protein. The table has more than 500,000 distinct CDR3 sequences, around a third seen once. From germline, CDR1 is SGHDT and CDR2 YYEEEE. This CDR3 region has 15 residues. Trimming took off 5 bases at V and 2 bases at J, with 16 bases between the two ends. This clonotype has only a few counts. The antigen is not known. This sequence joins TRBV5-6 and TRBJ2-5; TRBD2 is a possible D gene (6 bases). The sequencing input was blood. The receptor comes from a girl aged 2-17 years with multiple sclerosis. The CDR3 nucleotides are TGTGCCAGCAGACGTACAGGAGGGAGACAAGAGACCCAGTACTTC. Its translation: CASRRTGGRQETQYF.